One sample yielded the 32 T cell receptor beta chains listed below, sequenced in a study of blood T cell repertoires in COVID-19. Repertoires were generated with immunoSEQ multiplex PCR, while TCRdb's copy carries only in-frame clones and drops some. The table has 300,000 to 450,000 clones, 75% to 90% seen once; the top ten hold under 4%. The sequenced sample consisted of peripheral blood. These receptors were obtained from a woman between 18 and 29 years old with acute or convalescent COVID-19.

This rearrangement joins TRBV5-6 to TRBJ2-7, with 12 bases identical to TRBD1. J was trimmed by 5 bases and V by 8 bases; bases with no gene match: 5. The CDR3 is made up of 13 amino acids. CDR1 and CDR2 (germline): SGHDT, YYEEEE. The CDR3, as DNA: TGTGCCAGTTCCGGGACAGGGGGCAACGAGCAGTACTTC. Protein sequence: CASSGTGGNEQYF.

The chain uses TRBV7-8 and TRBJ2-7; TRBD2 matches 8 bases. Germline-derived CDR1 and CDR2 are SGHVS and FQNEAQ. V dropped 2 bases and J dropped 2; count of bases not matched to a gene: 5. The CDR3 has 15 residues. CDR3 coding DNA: TGTGCCAGCAGCTTAATCATGCGGGGGGCCTACGAGCAGTACTTC. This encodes CASSLIMRGAYEQYF.

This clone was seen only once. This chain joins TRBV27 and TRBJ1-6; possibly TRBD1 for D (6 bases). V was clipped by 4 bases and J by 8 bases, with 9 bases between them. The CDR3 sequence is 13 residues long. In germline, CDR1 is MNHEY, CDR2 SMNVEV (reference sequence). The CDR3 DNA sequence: TGTGCCAGCAGTTGGACAGAGGATTCACCCCTCCACTTT. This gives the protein CASSWTEDSPLHF.

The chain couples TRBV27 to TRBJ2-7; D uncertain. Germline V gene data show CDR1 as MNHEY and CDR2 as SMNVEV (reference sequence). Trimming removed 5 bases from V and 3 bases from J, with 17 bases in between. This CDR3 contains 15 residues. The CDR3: CASSVGWALNYEQYF. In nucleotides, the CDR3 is TGTGCCAGCAGTGTGGGTTGGGCACTCAACTACGAGCAGTACTTC.

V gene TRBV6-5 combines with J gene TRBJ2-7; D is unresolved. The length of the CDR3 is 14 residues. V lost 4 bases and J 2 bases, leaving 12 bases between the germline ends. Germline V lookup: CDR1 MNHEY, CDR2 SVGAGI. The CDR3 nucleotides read TGTGCCAGCAGTTTCAACAGAGCCACCTACGAGCAGTACTTC. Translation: CASSFNRATYEQYF.

CDR3 loop: CASSPISGSIPDTQYF. As DNA, the CDR3 is TGTGCCAGCAGCCCGATCAGCGGGAGTATCCCAGATACGCAGTATTTT. The chain carries TRBV7-3 and TRBJ2-3; 8 bases line up with TRBD2. Germline-derived CDR1 and CDR2 are SGHTA and FQGTGA. This CDR3 region has 16 residues. V lost 5 bases, J lost 4 bases, and 11 bases stayed unmatched.

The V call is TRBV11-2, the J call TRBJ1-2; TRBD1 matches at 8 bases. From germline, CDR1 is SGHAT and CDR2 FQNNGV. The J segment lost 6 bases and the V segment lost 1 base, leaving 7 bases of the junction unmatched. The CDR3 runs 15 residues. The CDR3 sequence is CASSLVSQGGDGYTF. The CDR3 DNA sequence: TGTGCCAGCAGCTTAGTCTCACAGGGGGGCGATGGCTACACCTTC.

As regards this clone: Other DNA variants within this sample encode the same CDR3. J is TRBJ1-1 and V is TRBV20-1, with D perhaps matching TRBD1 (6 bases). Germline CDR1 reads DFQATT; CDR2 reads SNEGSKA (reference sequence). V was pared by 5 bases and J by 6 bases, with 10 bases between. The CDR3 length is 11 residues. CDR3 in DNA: TGCAGTGCTCGCGGGGGCGCTGAAGCTTTCTTT. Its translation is CSARGGAEAFF.

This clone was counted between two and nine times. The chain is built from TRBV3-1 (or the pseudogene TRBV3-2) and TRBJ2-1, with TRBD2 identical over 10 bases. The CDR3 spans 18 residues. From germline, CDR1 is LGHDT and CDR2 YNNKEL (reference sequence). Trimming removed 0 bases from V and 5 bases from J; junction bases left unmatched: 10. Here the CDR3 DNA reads TGTGCCAGCAGCCAAGACATAGCTAGCGGGAGCCCCGACAATGAGCAGTTCTTC. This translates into CASSQDIASGSPDNEQFF.

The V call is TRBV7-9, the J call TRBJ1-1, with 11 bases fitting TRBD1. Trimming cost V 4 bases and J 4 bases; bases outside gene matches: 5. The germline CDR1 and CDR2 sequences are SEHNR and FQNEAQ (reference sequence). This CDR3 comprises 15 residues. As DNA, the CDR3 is TGTGCCAGCAGCTACGCCGGGACAGGGGGCACTGAAGCTTTCTTT. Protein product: CASSYAGTGGTEAFF.

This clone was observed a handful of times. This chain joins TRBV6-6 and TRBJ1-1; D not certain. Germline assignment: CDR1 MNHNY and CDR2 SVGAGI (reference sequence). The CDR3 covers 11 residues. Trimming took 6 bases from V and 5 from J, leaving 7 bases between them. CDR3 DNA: TGTGCCAGCAGACTTGGTACTGAAGCTTTCTTT. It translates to CASRLGTEAFF.

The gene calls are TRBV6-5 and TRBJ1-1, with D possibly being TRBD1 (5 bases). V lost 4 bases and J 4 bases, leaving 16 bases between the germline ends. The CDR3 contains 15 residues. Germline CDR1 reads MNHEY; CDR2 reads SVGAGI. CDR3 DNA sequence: TGTGCCAGCAGTTCATCGCAGAGCAGGGTCACTGAAGCTTTCTTT. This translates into CASSSSQSRVTEAFF.

The CDR3 DNA follows: TGTGCCAGCAGCGGGACAGTCATTGGCAATCAGCCCCAGCATTTT. This gives the protein CASSGTVIGNQPQHF. This rearrangement joins TRBV9 to TRBJ1-5, with D possibly TRBD1 on 6 matching bases. There are 15 residues in the CDR3. The V end was cut by 3 bases, the J end by 2 bases, with 12 bases between. Looked up from germline, CDR1 is SGDLS and CDR2 is YYNGEE.

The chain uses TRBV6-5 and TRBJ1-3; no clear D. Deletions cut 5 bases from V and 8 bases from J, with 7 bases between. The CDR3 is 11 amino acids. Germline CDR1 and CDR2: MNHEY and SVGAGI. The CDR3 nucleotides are TGTGCCAGCAGTCCCTCGGACACCATATATTTT. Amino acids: CASSPSDTIYF.

This chain's CDR3 is CASRPDRGQSPYEQYF. CDR3 nucleotide sequence: TGTGCCAGCAGGCCGGACAGGGGGCAGTCTCCCTACGAGCAGTACTTC. The chain uses TRBV28 and TRBJ2-7, with 11 bases that match TRBD1. V gave up 6 bases and J gave up 2 bases; unmatched junction bases: 9. The CDR3 has 16 residues. Germline lookup yields CDR1 MDHEN and CDR2 SYDVKM.

The CDR3 is CASSIQQTANQPQHF. The CDR3 nucleotides read TGTGCCAGTAGTATACAGCAGACAGCCAATCAGCCCCAGCATTTT. The rearrangement joins TRBV19 to TRBJ1-5; possibly TRBD1 for D (5 bases). Per germline, CDR1 LNHDA and CDR2 SQIVND (reference sequence). The CDR3 runs 15 residues. Deletions cut 2 bases from V and 3 bases from J, with 11 bases between.

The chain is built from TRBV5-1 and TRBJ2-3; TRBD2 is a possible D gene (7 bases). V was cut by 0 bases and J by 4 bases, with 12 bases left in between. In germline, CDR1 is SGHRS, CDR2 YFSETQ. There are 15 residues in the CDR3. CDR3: CASSLARGASDTQYF. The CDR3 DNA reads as TGCGCCAGCAGCTTGGCTCGGGGGGCGTCAGATACGCAGTATTTT.

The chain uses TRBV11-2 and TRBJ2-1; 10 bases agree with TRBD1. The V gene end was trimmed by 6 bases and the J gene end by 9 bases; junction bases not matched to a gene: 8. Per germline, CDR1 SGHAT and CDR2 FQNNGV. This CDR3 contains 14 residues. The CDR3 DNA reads TGTGCCAGCAGACGGGGACAGGGGAGAAGTGAGCAGTTCTTC. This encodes CASRRGQGRSEQFF.

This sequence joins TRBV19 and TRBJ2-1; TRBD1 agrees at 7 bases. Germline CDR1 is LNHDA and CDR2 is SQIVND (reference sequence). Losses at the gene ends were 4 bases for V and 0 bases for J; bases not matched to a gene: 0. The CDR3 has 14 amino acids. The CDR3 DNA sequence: TGTGCCAGTAGTAAGGGGGCCTCCTACAATGAGCAGTTCTTC. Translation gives CASSKGASYNEQFF.

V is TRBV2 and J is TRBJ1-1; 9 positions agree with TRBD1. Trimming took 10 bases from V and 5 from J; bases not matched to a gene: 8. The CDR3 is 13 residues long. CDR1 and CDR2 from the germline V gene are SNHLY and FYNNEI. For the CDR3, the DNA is TGTGCCAACCCCGGACAGGGGTTAACTGAAGCTTTCTTT. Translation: CANPGQGLTEAFF.

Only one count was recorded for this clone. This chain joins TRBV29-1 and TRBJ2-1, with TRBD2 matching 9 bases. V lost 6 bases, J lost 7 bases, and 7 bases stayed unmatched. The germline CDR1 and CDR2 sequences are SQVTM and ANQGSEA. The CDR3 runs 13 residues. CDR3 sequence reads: CSVGRGGLNEQFF. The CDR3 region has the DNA TGCAGCGTCGGGCGGGGGGGCTTAAATGAGCAGTTCTTC.

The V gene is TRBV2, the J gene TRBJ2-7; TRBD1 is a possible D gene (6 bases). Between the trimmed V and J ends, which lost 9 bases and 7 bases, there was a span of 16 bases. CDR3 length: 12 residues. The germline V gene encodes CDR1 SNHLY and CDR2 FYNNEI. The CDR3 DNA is TGTGCCAGTGACGAACAGGGAGAGGAGCAGTACTTC. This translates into CASDEQGEEQYF.

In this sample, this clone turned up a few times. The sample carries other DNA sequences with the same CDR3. CDR3 nucleotides: TGCAGCGTTGGAACAGGCAATCAGCCCCAGCATTTT. It specifies CSVGTGNQPQHF. This sequence joins TRBV29-1 and TRBJ1-5; D not certain. The V end lost 4 bases, the J end lost 2 bases, and 6 bases lay between the germline ends. The germline V gene has CDR1 SQVTM and CDR2 ANQGSEA. This CDR3 spans 12 amino acids.

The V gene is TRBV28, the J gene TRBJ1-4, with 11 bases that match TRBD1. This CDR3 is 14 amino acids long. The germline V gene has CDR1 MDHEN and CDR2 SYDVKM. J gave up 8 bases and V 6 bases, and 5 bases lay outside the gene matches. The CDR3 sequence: CASRSGQGEEKLFF. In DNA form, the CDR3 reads TGTGCCAGCAGGTCGGGACAGGGGGAGGAAAAACTGTTTTTT. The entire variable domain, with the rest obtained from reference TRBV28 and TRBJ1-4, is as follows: DVKVTQSSRYLVKRTGEKVFLECVQDMDHENMFWYRQDPGLGLRLIYFSYDVKMKEKGDIPEGYSVSREKKERFSLILESASTNQTSMYLCASRSGQGEEKLFFGSGTQLSVL.

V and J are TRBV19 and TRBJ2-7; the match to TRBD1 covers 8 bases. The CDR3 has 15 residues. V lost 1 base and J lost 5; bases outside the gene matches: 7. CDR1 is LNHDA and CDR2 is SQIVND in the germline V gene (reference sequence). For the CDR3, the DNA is TGTGCCAGTAGTATAGCCCACGACAGGGGCGACGAGCAGTACTTC. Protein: CASSIAHDRGDEQYF.

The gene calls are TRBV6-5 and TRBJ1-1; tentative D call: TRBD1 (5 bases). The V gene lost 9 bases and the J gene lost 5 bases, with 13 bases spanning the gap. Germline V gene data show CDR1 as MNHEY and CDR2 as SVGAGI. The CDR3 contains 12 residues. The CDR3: CASGPGWTEAFF. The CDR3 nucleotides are TGTGCCAGTGGCCCAGGGTGGACTGAAGCTTTCTTT.

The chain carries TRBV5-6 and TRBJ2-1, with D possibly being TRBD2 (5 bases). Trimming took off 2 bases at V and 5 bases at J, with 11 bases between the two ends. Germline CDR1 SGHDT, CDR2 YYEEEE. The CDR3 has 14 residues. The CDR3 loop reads CASSLLGVDNEQFF. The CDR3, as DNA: TGTGCCAGCAGCTTACTCGGGGTAGACAATGAGCAGTTCTTC.

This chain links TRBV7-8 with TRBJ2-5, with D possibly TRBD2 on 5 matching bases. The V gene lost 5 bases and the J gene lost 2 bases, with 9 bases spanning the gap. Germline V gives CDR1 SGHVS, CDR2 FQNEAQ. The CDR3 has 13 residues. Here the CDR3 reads CASSLSGQETQYF. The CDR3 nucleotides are TGTGCCAGCAGCCTGAGCGGACAAGAGACCCAGTACTTC. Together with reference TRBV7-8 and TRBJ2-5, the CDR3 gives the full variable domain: GAGVSQSPRYKVAKRGQDVALRCDPISGHVSLFWYQQALGQGPEFLTYFQNEAQLDKSGLPSDRFFAERPEGSVSTLKIQRTQQEDSAVYLCASSLSGQETQYFGPGTRLLVL.

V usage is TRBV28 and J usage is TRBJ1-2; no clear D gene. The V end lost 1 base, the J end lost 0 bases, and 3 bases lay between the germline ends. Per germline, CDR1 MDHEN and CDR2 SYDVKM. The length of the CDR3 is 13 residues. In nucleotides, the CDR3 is TGTGCCAGCAGTTTATCCACTAACTATGGCTACACCTTC. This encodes CASSLSTNYGYTF.

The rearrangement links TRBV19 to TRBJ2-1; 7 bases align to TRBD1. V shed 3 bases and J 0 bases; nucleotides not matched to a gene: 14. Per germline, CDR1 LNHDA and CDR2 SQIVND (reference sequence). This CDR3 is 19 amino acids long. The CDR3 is CASSISADEQGSSYNEQFF. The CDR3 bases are TGTGCCAGTAGTATTTCGGCCGATGAACAGGGGAGCTCCTACAATGAGCAGTTCTTC.

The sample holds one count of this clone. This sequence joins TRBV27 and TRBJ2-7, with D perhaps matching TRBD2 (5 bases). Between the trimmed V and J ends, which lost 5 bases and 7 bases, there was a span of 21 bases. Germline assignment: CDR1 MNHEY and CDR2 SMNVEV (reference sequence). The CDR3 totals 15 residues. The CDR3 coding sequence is TGTGCCAGCAGTCCGGTCGCCCGGGAACCCTTTGAGCAGTACTTC. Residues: CASSPVAREPFEQYF.

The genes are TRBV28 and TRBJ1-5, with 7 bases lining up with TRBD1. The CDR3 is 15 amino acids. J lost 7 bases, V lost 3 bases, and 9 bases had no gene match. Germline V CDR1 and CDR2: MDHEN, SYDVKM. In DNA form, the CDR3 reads TGTGCCAGCAGTTTCGGAGGGGGCGCGGAGCAGCCCCAGCATTTT. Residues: CASSFGGGAEQPQHF.